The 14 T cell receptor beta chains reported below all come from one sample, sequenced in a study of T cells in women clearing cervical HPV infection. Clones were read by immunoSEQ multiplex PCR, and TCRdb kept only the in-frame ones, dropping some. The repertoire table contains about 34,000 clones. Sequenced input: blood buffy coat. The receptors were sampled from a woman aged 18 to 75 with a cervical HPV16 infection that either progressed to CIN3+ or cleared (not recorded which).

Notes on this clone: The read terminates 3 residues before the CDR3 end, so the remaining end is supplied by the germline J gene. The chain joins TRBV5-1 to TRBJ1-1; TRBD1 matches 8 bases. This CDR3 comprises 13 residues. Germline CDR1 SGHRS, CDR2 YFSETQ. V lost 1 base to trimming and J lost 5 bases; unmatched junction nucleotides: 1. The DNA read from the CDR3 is TGCGCCAGCAGCTTGCAGGGGGCGACTGAA. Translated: CASSLQGATE. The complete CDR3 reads CASSLQGATEAFF.

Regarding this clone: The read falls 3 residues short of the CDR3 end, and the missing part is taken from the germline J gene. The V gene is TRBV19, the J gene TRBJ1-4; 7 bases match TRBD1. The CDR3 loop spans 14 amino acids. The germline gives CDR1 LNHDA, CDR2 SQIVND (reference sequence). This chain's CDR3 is CASKQGTGANVLFF. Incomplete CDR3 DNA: TGTGCCAGTAAACAGGGGACTGGGGCCAACGTA.

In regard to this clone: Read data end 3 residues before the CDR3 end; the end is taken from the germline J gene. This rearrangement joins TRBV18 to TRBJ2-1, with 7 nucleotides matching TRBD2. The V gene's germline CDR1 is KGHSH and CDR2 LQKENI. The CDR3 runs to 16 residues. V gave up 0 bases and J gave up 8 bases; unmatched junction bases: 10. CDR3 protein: CASSPPRGGTVYEQFF. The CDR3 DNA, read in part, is TGTGCCAGCTCACCACCCCGCGGGGGAACGGTGTATGAG.

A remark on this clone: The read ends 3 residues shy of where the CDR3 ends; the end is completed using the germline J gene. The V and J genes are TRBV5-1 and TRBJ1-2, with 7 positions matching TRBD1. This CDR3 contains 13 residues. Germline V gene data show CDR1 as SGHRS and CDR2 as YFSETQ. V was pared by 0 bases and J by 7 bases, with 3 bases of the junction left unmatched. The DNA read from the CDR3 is TGCGCCAGCAGCTTGGGACAGGGCTCTGGC. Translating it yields CASSLGQGSG. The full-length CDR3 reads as CASSLGQGSGYTF.

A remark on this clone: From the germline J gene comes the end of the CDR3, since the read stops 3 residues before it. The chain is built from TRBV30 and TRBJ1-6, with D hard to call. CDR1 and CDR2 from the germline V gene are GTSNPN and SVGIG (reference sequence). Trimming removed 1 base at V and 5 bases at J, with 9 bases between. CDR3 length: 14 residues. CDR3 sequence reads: CAWSGPADNSPLHF. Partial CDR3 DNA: TGTGCCTGGAGTGGACCGGCGGATAATTCACCC.

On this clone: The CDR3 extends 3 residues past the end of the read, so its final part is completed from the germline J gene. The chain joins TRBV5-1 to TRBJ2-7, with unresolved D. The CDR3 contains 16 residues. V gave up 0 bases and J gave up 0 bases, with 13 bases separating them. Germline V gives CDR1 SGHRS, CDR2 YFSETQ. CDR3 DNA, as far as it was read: TGCGCCAGCAGCTTGGGTTCCAGCGACCTCTCCTACGAG. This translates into CASSLGSSDLSYE. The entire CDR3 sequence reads CASSLGSSDLSYEQYF.

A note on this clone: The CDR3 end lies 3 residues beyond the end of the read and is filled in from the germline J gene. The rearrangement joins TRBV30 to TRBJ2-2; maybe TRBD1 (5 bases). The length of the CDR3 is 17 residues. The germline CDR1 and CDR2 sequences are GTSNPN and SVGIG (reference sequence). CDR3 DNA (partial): TGTGCCTGGAGTGGGCCATACCCCCCTACTGGGGCCAACGTG. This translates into CAWSGPYPPTGANV. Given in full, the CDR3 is CAWSGPYPPTGANVLFF.

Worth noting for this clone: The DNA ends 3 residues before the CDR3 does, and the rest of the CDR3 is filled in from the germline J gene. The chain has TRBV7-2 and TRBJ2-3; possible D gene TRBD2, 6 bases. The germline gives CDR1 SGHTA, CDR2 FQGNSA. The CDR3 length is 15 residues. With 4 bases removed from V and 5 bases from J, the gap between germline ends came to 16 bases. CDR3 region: CASSSGLARGDTQYF. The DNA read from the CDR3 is TGTGCCAGCAGCTCGGGACTCGCCCGGGGAGATACG.

Partial CDR3 DNA: TGTGCCAGCAGCTTAGAGTCTGCAAGCGCTGAA. As protein: CASSLESASAE. The whole CDR3 reads CASSLESASAEAFF. The chain employs TRBV7-9 and TRBJ1-1; D uncertain. The observed sequence ends 3 residues before the CDR3 terminus, with the missing tail filled in from the germline J gene. Trimming pared 1 base from V and 6 bases from J, leaving 12 bases between. The CDR3 runs 14 residues. Germline V gene data show CDR1 as SEHNR and CDR2 as FQNEAQ (reference sequence).

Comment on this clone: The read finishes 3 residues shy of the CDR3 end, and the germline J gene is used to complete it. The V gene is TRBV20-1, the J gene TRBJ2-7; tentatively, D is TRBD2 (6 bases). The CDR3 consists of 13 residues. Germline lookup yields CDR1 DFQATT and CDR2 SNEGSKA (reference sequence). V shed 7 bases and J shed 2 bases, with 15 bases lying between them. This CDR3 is CSVTARGTYEQYF. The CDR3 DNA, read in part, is TGCAGTGTCACAGCCCGGGGGACCTACGAG.

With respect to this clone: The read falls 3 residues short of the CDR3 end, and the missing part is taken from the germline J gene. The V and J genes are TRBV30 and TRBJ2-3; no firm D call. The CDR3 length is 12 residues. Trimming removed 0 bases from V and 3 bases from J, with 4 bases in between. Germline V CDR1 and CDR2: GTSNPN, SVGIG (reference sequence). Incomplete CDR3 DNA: TGTGCCTGGAGTGTAAGGACAGATACG. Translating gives CAWSVRTDT. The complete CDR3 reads CAWSVRTDTQYF. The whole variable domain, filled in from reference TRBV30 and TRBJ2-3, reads SQTIHQWPATLVQPVGSPLSLECTVEGTSNPNLYWYRQAAGRGLQLLFYSVGIGQISSEVPQNLSASRPQDRQFILSSKKLLLSDSGFYLCAWSVRTDTQYFGPGTRLTVL.

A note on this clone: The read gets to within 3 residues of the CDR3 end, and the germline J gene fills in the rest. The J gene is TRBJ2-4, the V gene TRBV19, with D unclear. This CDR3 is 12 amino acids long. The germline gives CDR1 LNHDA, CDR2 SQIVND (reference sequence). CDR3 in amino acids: CASKQGGQPQYF. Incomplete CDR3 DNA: TGTGCCAGTAAGCAAGGCGGCCAGCCT.

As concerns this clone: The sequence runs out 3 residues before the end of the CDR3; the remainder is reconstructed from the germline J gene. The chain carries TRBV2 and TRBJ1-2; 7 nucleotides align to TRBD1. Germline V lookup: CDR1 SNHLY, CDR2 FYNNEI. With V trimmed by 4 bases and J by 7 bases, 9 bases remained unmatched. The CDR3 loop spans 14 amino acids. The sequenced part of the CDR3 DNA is TGTGCCAGCAGTGGGCACAGGGGTGCCGGTGGC. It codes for CASSGHRGAGG. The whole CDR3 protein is CASSGHRGAGGYTF.

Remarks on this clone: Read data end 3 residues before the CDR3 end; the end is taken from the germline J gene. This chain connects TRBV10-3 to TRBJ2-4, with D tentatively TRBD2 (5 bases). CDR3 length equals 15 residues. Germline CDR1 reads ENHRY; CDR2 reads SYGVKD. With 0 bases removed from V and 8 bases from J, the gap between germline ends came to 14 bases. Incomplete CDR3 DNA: TGTGCCATCAGTGAGTCTCTCATTCTCGGGGACATT. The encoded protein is CAISESLILGDI. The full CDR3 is CAISESLILGDIQYF.